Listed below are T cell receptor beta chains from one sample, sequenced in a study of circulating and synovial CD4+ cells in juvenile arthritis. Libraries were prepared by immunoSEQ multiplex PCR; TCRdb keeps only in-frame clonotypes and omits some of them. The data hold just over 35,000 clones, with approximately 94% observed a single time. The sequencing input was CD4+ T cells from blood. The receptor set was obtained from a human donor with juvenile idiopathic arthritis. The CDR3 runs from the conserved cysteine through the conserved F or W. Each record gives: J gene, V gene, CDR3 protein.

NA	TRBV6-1	CASSMDRTAYEQYF
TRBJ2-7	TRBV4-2	CASSQPSGQGGYEQYF
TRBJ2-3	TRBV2	CASRGRTGGSDTQYF
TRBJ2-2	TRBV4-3	CASSQDIGGYTGELFF
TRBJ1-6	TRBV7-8	CASSLGSRGTPTPLHF
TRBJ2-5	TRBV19	CASSIDEGGGGGIETQYF
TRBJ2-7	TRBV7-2	CASSYGLAGLIYEQYF
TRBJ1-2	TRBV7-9	CASSPQGADGYTF
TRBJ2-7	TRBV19	CASSGRELPYEQYF
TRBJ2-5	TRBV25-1	CASSEYLGGVETQYF
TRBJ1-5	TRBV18	CASSATGTGGNQPQHF
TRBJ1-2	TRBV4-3	CASSQAPGQGGWDGYTF
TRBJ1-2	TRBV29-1	CSVARQRNYGYTF
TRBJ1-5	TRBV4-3	CASSQGHHSNQPQHF
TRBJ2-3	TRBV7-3	CASSKSGQDTQYF
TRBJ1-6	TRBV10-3	CAISERGSIIPGNSPLHF
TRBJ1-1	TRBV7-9	CASSPQGTGSNTEAFF
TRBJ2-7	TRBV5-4	CASSLGTYEQYF
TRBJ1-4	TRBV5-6	CASSLGGRGPAGGKLFF
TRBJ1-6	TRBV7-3	CASSLNHYNSPLHF
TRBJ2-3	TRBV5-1	CASSLGHPSTDTQYF
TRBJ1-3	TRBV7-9	CAGNRGPGNTIYF
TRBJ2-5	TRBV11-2	CASSLDSSGGMETQYF
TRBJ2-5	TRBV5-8	CASSLVPWQGLETQYF
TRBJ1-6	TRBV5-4	CASSLEPTGYKSPLHF
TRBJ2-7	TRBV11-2	CASSLKLQWGLGQYF
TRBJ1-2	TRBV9	CASSVSGTGDGYTF
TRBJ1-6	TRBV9	CASSVARVGGSPLHF
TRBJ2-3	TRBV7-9	CACSRDRVTDTQYF